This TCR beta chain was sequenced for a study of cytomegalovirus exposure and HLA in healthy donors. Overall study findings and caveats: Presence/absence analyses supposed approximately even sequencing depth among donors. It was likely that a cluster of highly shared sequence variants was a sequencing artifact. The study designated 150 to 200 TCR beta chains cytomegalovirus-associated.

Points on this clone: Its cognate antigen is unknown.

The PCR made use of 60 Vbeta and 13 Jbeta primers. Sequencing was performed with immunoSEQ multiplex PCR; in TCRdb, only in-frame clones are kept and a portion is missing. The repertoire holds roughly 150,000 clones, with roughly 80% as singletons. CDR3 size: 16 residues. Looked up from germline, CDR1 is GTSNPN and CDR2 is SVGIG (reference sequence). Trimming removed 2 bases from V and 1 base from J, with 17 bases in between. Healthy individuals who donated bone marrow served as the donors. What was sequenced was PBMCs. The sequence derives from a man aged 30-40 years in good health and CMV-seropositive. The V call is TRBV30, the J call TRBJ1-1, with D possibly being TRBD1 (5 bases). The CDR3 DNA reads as TGTGCCTGGAGTATCATTCGAGACAGATCGAACACTGAAGCTTTCTTT. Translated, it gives CAWSIIRDRSNTEAFF.